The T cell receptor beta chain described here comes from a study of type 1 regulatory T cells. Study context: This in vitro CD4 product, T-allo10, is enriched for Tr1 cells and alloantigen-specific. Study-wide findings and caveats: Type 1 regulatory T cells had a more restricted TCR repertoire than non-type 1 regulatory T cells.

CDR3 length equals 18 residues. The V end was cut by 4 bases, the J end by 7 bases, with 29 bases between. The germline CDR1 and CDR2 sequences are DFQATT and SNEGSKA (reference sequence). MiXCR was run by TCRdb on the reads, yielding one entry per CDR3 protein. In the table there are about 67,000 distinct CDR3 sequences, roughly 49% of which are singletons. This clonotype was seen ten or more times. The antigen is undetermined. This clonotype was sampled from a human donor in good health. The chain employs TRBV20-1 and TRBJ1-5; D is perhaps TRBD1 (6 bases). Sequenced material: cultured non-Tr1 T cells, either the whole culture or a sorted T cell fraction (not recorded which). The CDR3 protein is CSATGSRTGWKGGQPQHF. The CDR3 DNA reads TGCAGTGCTACCGGGAGTCGCACAGGGTGGAAAGGTGGGCAGCCCCAGCATTTT.